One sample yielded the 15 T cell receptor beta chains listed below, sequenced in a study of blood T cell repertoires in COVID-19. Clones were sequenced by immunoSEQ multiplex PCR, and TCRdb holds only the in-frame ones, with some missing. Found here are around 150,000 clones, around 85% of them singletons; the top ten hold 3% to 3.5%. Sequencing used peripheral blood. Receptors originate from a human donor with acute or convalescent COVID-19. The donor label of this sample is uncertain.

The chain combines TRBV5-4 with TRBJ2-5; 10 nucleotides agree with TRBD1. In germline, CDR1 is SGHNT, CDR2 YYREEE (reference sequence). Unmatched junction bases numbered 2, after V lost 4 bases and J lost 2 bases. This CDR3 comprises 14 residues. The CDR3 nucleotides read TGTGCCAGCAGCGGGACAGGGGTTCAAGAGACCCAGTACTTC. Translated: CASSGTGVQETQYF.

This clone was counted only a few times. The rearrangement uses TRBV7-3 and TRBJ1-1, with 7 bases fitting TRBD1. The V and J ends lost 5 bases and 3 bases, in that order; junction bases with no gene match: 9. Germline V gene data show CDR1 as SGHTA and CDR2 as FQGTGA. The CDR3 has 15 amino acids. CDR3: CASSTVGGQYTEAFF. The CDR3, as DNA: TGTGCCAGCAGCACAGTCGGGGGACAGTACACTGAAGCTTTCTTT.

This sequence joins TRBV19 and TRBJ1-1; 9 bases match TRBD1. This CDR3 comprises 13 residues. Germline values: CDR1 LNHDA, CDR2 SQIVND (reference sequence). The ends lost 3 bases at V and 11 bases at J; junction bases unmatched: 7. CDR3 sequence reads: CASSMGQGGGAFF. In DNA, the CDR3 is TGTGCCAGTAGTATGGGACAGGGCGGAGGGGCTTTCTTT.

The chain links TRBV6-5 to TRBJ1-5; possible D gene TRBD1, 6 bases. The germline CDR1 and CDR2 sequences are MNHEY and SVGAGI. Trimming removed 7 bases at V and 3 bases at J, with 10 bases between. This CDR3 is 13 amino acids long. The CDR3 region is CASNRDNNQPQHF. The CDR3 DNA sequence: TGTGCCAGCAACCGGGACAACAATCAGCCCCAGCATTTT.

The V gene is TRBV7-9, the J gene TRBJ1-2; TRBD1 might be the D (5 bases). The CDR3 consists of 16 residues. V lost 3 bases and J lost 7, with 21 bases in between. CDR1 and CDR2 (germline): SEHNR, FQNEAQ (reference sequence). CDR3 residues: CASSFPHRAGGSGYTF. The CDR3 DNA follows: TGTGCCAGCAGCTTCCCCCACCGCGCGGGGGGGTCTGGCTACACCTTC.

As DNA, the CDR3 is TGCGCCAGCAGCCAGGAAAAGGGGGGGAATGAAAAACTGTTTTTT. Protein: CASSQEKGGNEKLFF. V is TRBV4-3 and J is TRBJ1-4; TRBD1 might be the D (6 bases). Germline V gives CDR1 LGHNA, CDR2 YSLEER. CDR3 length equals 15 residues. V was pared by 3 bases and J by 5 bases, with 13 bases between.

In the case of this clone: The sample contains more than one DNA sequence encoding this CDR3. The CDR3 here is CASSLGRVNYGYTF. The CDR3 DNA reads as TGTGCCAGCAGCTTAGGCAGGGTTAACTATGGCTACACCTTC. The chain uses TRBV7-2 and TRBJ1-2; possible D gene TRBD1, 5 bases. Germline CDR1 and CDR2: SGHTA and FQGNSA. CDR3 length: 14 amino acids. Trimming cost V 1 base and J 1 base, with 7 bases left between them. Combining the CDR3 with reference TRBV7-2 and TRBJ1-2 gives the whole variable domain GAGVSQSPSNKVTEKGKDVELRCDPISGHTALYWYRQSLGQGLEFLIYFQGNSAPDKSGLPSDRFSAERTGGSVSTLTIQRTQQEDSAVYLCASSLGRVNYGYTFGSGTRLTVV.

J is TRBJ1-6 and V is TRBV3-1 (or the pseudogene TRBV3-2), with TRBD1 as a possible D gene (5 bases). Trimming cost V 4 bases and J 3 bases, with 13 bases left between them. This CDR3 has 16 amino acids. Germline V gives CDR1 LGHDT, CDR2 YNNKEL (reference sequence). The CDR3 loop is CASSPTPQGYNSPLHF. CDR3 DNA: TGTGCCAGCAGCCCAACCCCCCAGGGCTATAATTCACCCCTCCACTTT.

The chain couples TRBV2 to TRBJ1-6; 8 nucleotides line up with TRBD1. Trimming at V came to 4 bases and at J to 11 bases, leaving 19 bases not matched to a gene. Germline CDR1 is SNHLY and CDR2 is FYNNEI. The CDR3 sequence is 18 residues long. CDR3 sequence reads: CASSGDRTGRGHGTPLHF. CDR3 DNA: TGTGCCAGCAGTGGGGACCGGACAGGGAGGGGGCATGGGACACCCCTCCACTTT.

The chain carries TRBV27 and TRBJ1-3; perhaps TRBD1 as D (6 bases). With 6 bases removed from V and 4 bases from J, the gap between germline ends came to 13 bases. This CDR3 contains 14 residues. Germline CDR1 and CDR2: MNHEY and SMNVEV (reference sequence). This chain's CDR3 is CASRPQGYGNTIYF. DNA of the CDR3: TGTGCCAGCAGGCCTCAGGGGTACGGAAACACCATATATTTT.

The chain's CDR3 is CASSLRADSTDTQYF. DNA for the CDR3: TGTGCCAGCAGCTTAAGAGCGGACAGCACAGATACGCAGTATTTT. The chain has TRBV7-9 and TRBJ2-3; D may be TRBD2 (5 bases). Germline CDR1 and CDR2: SEHNR and FQNEAQ (reference sequence). The CDR3 runs to 15 residues. V lost 2 bases, J lost 0 bases, and 9 bases lay in between.

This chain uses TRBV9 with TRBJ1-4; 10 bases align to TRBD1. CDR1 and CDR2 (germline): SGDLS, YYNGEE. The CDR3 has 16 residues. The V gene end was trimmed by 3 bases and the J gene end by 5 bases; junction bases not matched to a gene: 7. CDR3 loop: CASSDGTGARNEKLFF. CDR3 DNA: TGTGCCAGCAGCGACGGGACAGGGGCCCGAAATGAAAAACTGTTTTTT.

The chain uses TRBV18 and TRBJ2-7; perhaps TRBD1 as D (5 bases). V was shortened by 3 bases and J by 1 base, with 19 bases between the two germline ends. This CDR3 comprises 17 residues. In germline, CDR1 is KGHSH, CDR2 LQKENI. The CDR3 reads CASSPVGRASASYEQYF. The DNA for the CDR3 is TGTGCCAGCTCACCGGTTGGCAGGGCTTCGGCATCCTACGAGCAGTACTTC.

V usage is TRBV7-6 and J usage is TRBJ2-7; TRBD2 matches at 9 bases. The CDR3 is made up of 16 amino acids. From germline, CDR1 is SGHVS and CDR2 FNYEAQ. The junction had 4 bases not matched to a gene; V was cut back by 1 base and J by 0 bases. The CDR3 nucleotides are TGTGCCAGCAGCTTAGGGCTAGCGGGGAGCTCCTACGAGCAGTACTTC. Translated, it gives CASSLGLAGSSYEQYF. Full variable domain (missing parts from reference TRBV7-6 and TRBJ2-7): GAGVSQSPRYKVTKRGQDVALRCDPISGHVSLYWYRQALGQGPEFLTYFNYEAQQDKSGLPNDRFSAERPEGSISTLTIQRTEQRDSAMYRCASSLGLAGSSYEQYFGPGTRLTVT.

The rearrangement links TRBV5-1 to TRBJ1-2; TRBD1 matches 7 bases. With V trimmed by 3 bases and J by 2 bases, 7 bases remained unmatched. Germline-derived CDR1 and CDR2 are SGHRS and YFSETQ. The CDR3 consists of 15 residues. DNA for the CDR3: TGCGCCAGCAGCTGGGGAGACAGGGACAACTATGGCTACACCTTC. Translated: CASSWGDRDNYGYTF.